The T cell receptor beta chain under discussion was sequenced for a study of technical replicates of blood from a few donors. V was shortened by 0 bases and J by 4 bases, with 6 bases between the two germline ends. The CDR3 has 12 amino acids. Germline values: CDR1 GTSNPN, CDR2 SVGIG (reference sequence). Using immunoSEQ multiplex PCR, the repertoire was profiled, and TCRdb retains in-frame clones only, with some absent. The data hold about 70,000 clones, with around nine tenths observed a single time. This sequence originates from a human donor in good health. Sequences were obtained from T cells isolated from PBMCs. This chain uses TRBV30 with TRBJ1-1; D gene ambiguous. The CDR3 reads CAWSVWSTEAFF. The CDR3 DNA reads TGTGCCTGGAGTGTGTGGAGCACTGAAGCTTTCTTT. Drawing the rest from reference TRBV30 and TRBJ1-1, the complete variable domain is SQTIHQWPATLVQPVGSPLSLECTVEGTSNPNLYWYRQAAGRGLQLLFYSVGIGQISSEVPQNLSASRPQDRQFILSSKKLLLSDSGFYLCAWSVWSTEAFFGQGTRLTVV.